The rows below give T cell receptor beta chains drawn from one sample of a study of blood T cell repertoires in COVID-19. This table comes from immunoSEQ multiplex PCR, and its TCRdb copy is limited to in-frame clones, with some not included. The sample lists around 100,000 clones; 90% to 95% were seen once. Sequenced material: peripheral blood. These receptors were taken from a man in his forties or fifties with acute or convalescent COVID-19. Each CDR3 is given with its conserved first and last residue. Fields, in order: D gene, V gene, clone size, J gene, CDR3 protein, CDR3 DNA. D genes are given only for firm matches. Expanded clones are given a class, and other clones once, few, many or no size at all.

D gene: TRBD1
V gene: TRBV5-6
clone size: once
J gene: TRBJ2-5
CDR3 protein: CASSFDREETQYF
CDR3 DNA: TGTGCCAGCAGCTTTGACAGGGAAGAGACCCAGTACTTC

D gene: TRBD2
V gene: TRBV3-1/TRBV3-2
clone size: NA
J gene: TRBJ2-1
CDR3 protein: CASSQGGGYEQFF
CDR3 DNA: TGTGCCAGCAGCCAAGGCGGGGGGTACGAGCAGTTCTTC

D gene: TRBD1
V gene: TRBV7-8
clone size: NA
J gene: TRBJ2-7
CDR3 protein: CASSKTTGGDGAYEQYF
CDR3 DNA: TGTGCCAGCAGTAAAACTACAGGGGGCGATGGAGCCTACGAGCAGTACTTC

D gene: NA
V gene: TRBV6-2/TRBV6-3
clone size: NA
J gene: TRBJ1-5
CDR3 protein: CASSYGRTDKNQPQHF
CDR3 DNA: TGTGCCAGCAGTTACGGGCGGACAGATAAGAATCAGCCCCAGCATTTT

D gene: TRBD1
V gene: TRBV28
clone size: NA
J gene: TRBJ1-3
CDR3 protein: CASLTGTGNTIYF
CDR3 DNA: TGTGCCAGCCTGACAGGGACTGGAAACACCATATATTTT

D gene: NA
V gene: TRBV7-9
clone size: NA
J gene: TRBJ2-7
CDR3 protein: CASSFLGGNSYEQYF
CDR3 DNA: TGTGCCAGCAGCTTTTTAGGGGGAAACTCCTACGAGCAGTACTTC

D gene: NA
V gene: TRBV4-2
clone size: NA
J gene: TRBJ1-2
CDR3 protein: CASSQDERNYGYTF
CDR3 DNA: TGTGCCAGCAGCCAAGATGAACGGAACTATGGCTACACCTTC

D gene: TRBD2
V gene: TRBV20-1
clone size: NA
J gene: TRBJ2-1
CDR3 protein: CSASSGGGAMGEQFF
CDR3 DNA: TGCAGTGCTAGTTCTGGCGGGGGGGCCATGGGAGAGCAGTTCTTC

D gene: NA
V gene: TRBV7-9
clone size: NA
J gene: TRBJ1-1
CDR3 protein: CASSFTGITEAFF
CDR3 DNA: TGTGCCAGCAGCTTTACGGGGATCACTGAAGCTTTCTTT

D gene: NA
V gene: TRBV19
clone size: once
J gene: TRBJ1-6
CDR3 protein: CASSLQGQNSPLHF
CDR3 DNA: TGTGCCAGTAGTCTCCAAGGACAGAATTCACCCCTCCACTTT

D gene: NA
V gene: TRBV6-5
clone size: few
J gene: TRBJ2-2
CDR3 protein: CASSPATANTGELFF
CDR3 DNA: TGTGCCAGCAGCCCCGCGACAGCCAACACCGGGGAGCTGTTTTTT

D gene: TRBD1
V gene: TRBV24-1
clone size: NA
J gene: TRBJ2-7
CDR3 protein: CATSDQTGGYEQYF
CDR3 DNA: TGTGCCACCAGTGACCAGACAGGGGGCTACGAGCAGTACTTC

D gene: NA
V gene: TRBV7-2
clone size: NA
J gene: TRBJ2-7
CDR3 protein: CASSLYSYEQYF
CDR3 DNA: TGTGCCAGCAGCCTGTACTCCTACGAGCAGTACTTC

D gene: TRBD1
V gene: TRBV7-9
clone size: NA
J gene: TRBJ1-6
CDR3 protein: CASSSRDRVNSPLHF
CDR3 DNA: TGTGCCAGCAGCTCCCGGGACAGGGTTAATTCACCCCTCCACTTT

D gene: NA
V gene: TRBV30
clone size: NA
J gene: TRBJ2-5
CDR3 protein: CAWSVSFRGQETQYF
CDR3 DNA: TGTGCCTGGAGTGTGTCGTTCAGGGGCCAAGAGACCCAGTACTTC

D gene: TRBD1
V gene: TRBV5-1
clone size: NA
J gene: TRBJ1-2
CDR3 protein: CASSLNRGLNYGYTF
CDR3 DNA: TGCGCCAGCAGCCTAAACAGGGGGCTGAACTATGGCTACACCTTC

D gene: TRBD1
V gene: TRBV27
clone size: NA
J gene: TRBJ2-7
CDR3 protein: CASRQQGASYEQYF
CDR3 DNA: TGTGCCAGCAGGCAACAGGGGGCATCCTACGAGCAGTACTTC

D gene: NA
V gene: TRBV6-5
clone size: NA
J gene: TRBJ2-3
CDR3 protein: CASSRRRRGTDTQYF
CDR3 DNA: TGTGCCAGCAGCCGGAGACGGCGGGGCACAGATACGCAGTATTTT

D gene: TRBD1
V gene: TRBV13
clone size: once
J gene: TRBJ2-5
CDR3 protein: CASSFGTVQETQYF
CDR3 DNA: TGTGCCAGCAGCTTCGGGACAGTCCAAGAGACCCAGTACTTC

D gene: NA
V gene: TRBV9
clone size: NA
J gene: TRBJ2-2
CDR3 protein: CASSPRRDTGELFF
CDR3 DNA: TGTGCCAGCAGCCCAAGGAGGGACACCGGGGAGCTGTTTTTT

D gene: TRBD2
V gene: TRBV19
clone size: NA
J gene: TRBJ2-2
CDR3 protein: CANTSGGLHGELFF
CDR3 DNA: TGTGCCAATACTAGCGGGGGGTTGCACGGGGAGCTGTTTTTT

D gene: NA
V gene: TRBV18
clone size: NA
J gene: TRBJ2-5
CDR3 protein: CASSQTDGQETQYF
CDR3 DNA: TGTGCCAGCTCACAGACAGACGGCCAAGAGACCCAGTACTTC

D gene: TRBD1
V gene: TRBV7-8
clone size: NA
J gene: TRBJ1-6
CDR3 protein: CASSSRTGSSPLHF
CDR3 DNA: TGTGCCAGCAGCTCCAGGACAGGGAGTTCACCCCTCCACTTT

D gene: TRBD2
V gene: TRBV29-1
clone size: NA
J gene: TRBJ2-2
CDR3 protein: CSARLAGENTGELFF
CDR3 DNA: TGCAGCGCAAGACTAGCGGGGGAGAACACCGGGGAGCTGTTTTTT

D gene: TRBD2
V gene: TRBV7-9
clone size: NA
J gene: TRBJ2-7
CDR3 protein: CASSYPTSGETLSYEQYF
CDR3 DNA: TGTGCCAGCAGCTACCCGACTAGCGGGGAAACTCTCTCCTACGAGCAGTACTTC

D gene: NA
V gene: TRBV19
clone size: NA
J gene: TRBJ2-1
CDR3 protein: CASSMSPGFGSYNEQFF
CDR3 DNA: TGTGCCAGTAGTATGAGTCCCGGGTTTGGCTCCTACAATGAGCAGTTCTTC

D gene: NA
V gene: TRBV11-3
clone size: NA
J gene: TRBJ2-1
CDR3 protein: CASSPLGPLGNEQFF
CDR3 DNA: TGTGCCAGCAGCCCATTGGGCCCCCTCGGAAATGAGCAGTTCTTC

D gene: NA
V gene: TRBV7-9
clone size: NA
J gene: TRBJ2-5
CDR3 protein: CASSLEGPAGGTETQYF
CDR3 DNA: TGTGCCAGCAGCTTAGAGGGCCCGGCAGGGGGGACAGAGACCCAGTACTTC

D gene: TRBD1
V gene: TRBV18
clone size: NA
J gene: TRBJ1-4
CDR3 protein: CASSPQGAATNEKLFF
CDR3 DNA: TGTGCCAGCTCACCTCAGGGGGCTGCAACTAATGAAAAACTGTTTTTT

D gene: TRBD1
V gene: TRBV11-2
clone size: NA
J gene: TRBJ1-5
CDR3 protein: CASSPGRDSLSRQPQHF
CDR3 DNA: TGTGCCAGCAGCCCCGGGCGGGACAGCCTTTCGCGTCAGCCCCAGCATTTT

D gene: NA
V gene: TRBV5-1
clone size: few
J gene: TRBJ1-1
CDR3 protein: CASSLAGNTEAFF
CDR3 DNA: TGCGCCAGCAGCTTGGCAGGGAACACTGAAGCTTTCTTT

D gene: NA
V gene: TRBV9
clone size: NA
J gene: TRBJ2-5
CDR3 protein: CASSAGGQTQYF
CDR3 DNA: TGTGCCAGCAGCGCTGGGGGCCAGACCCAGTACTTC

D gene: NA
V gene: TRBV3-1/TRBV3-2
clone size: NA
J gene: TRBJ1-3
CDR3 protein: CASRPWGAGNTIYF
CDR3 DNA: TGTGCCAGCAGACCCTGGGGGGCTGGAAACACCATATATTTT

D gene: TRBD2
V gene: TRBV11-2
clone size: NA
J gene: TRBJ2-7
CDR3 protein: CASSPRLAGEREQYF
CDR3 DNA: TGTGCCAGCAGCCCCCGACTAGCGGGGGAAAGGGAGCAGTACTTC

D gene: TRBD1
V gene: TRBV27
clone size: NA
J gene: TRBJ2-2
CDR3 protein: CASSSRKSGQKNTGELFF
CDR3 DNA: TGTGCCAGCAGTTCTCGAAAGTCGGGACAGAAGAACACCGGGGAGCTGTTTTTT